This T cell receptor (beta chain) was documented in a study of shared clonotypes between healthy human individuals (TCRdb year 2020). A note on the overall study: The cohort comprised a couple of women and a few men aged 18 to 49 years. For each donor, CD4 naive and CD4 memory were each given three plates, CD8 naive was given two plates, and CD8 memory was given one plate. To estimate repertoire size and how much clonotypes are shared between individuals, the study performed deep sequencing of blood TCR repertoires from roughly five healthy adults. To increase sequencing depth and limit assay-specific biases, different laboratories used diverse techniques to prepare libraries and sequence TCR repertoires. Leukapheresis yielded between about 0.85 and 9 billion PBMCs per donor. Study-wide conclusions, independent of this receptor: Clonotypes shared by all four sorted-subset donors showed higher generation probabilities than non-shared clonotypes. Even with the large sequencing depth, rarefaction of the sorted-subset datasets indicated that sequencing was incomplete. Across a handful of donors, 4.5% to 6.5% of naive CD4, roughly 3.8% of naive CD8, 2% to 2.5% of memory CD4, and 0.4% to 0.45% of memory CD8 clonotypes were shared. Pairwise subsampling led to the expectation that sequencing depth would affect the degree of clonotype sharing among donors. Naive subsets generally had larger estimated clonotype richness than memory subsets. The small number of donors limited the genetic and exposure-history diversity represented. Sampling was limited to blood, and TCR repertoires in tissue likely differ from TCR repertoires in blood.

TCR CDR3 regions were amplified from genomic DNA by multiplex PCR using the deep immunoSEQ assay. Genomic DNA extracted from each cell subset was distributed evenly over all wells of several immunoSEQ 96-well plates, and each plate served as one replicate. For sorted subsets, each replicate PCR was loaded with around 220 ng genomic DNA, equivalent to some 31,000 T cell genomes. The purified libraries were quantified using a Qubit 3.0 fluorometer, sized with a Bioanalyzer 2100, and then quantified again using the KAPA Library Quantification kit. Each immunoSEQ 96-well plate was sequenced on its own single-read 150-cycle Illumina NextSeq 550 flow cell. The authors' pipeline ran thus. The immunoSEQ output contained only junctional sequences without quality scores, so filtering could not match that applied to full-length reads. To assign V/J genes and CDR3, sequences were annotated against IMGT germline references using PyIR, a Python wrapper for IgBLAST v1.9. Any read was removed if the V/J assignment was weak (E-value above 1e-6), the CDR3 was missing, or the read contained stop codons, out-of-frame junctions, or ambiguous translated residues. V3J clonotypes were defined by identical inferred V gene, J gene, and CDR3 amino acid sequence. The percentage overlap between two repertoires was calculated by dividing the number of shared unique clonotypes by the size of the smaller repertoire. Richness of each repertoire was evaluated using RTK rarefaction, the Chao1 estimator, and Recon v2.1 estimates of unobserved clonotypes. For all TCRbeta clonotypes obtained by the gDNA method from four donors, generation probabilities were computed with OLGA. TCRdb took this table from immuneACCESS and kept in-frame rearrangements with V and J called. Such tables lack part of the clones; where checked against another copy, unresolved V genes explain under half of the gap, and the rest is unexplained. That table furnishes V, J and clone size, whereas the DNA furnished D and trimming. The sample includes millions of clones, with more than 80% observed a single time. Of the sample, around 0.4% is held by the ten largest clones.

The donors were healthy, HIV-negative adults with no recently reported acute infections or vaccinations. Every donor was a Caucasian adult living in Nashville, Tennessee, USA. CD4+ T cells were enriched by magnetic negative selection; naive cells were then positively selected on CD45RA, and the negative fraction formed the memory subset. After blood collection by leukapheresis, PBMCs were isolated using Ficoll-Histopaque density gradient centrifugation and then cryopreserved in the vapor phase of liquid nitrogen. Purity and quantity of every magnetically sorted T cell population were checked by analytical flow cytometry. From each sorted fraction, genomic DNA was isolated and quantified by UV absorbance on a Nanodrop 2000c. As regards this clone: Its cognate antigen has yet to be identified. The sample holds no much larger clone one base away, and base qualities are not on file.

Sequencing was performed on naive CD4+ T cells from PBMCs. Taken with the paper, the label for cell subset or site translates to: CD45RA+ positively selected. This receptor was identified in a man aged 18 to 35 in good health. Some clones in this sample may be carry-over from other donors' samples.

The CDR3 protein is CASSFVRAYEQYF. Here is the DNA: TGTGCCAGCAGTTTTGTCAGGGCCTACGAGCAGTACTTC. This sequence uses TRBV28 and TRBJ2-7; 5 matching bases give a weak D call of TRBD1. V gives up 3 bases and J gives up 2 bases, and the segment between their germline ends measures 8 bases. The CDR3 numbers 13 residues from cysteine through phenylalanine. Of all the DNA, just the CDR3 is kept, 39 bases in frame from base 1. CDR1 and CDR2 are drawn from the germline V gene: MDHEN, SYDVKM.